The 5 T cell receptor beta chains reported below all come from one sample, sequenced in a study of blood T cell repertoires in COVID-19. The repertoire was sequenced with immunoSEQ multiplex PCR; TCRdb's copy has only in-frame clones and lacks some. Of 190,000 or so clones in the sample, about 89% were seen once. Sequenced input: peripheral blood. Receptor source: a man in his forties with acute or convalescent COVID-19.

The V and J genes are TRBV7-3 and TRBJ1-5, with D maybe TRBD1 (5 bases). Trimming left V 3 bases short and J 1 base short, with 10 bases between. Per the germline V gene, CDR1 is SGHTA and CDR2 is FQGTGA. There are 15 residues in the CDR3. The DNA of the CDR3 is TGTGCCAGCAGCTTTCGGAGGGGCAGCAATCAGCCCCAGCATTTT. Its translation is CASSFRRGSNQPQHF.

V gene TRBV5-1 combines with J gene TRBJ1-2, with TRBD1 matching over 7 bases. Germline CDR1 SGHRS, CDR2 YFSETQ. With 7 bases clipped from V and 4 bases from J, the junction kept 7 bases outside the gene matches. This CDR3 contains 13 residues. The CDR3 loop is CASGGQPLYGYTF. CDR3 DNA: TGCGCCAGCGGGGGACAGCCCCTCTATGGCTACACCTTC.

This chain connects TRBV19 to TRBJ2-2; D is perhaps TRBD1 (6 bases). Germline assignment: CDR1 LNHDA and CDR2 SQIVND (reference sequence). The CDR3 consists of 15 residues. The V gene lost 3 bases and the J gene lost 2 bases, with 10 bases spanning the gap. The chain's CDR3 is CASSIRGSNTGELFF. In DNA form, the CDR3 reads TGTGCCAGTAGTATCAGGGGAAGCAACACCGGGGAGCTGTTTTTT.

The chain carries TRBV6-5 and TRBJ2-7; no clear D. The V gene's germline CDR1 is MNHEY and CDR2 SVGAGI. The CDR3 loop spans 14 amino acids. Trimming cost V 0 bases and J 6 bases, with 12 bases left between them. In DNA, the CDR3 is TGTGCCAGCAGTTACTCCCGTGGGCGTAGCGAGCAGTACTTC. Protein sequence: CASSYSRGRSEQYF.

The CDR3 region is CATSRPQGGFGNQPQHF. DNA of the CDR3: TGTGCCACCAGCAGGCCCCAGGGGGGATTTGGCAATCAGCCCCAGCATTTT. This rearrangement joins TRBV15 to TRBJ1-5; 7 bases align to TRBD1. The trim removed 3 bases at V and 2 bases at J, leaving 10 bases unmatched. The germline V gene encodes CDR1 LNHNV and CDR2 YYDKDF (reference sequence). The CDR3 loop spans 17 amino acids. Supplemented by reference TRBV15 and TRBJ1-5, the full variable domain reads DAMVIQNPRYQVTQFGKPVTLSCSQTLNHNVMYWYQQKSSQAPKLLFHYYDKDFNNEADTPDNFQSRRPNTSFCFLDIRSPGLGDTAMYLCATSRPQGGFGNQPQHFGDGTRLSIL.